The 23 T cell receptor beta chains given below trace back to one sample, sequenced in a study of T cells after yellow fever vaccination. MiXCR, applied by TCRdb to the 5' RACE reads, yields one record per CDR3 protein. Of under 550,000 distinct CDR3 sequences in the sample, 21% were seen once. The material sequenced was PBMCs, taken 21 days after the first yellow fever vaccination. The receptors derive from a man aged 18 to 35 who received the YFV17D yellow fever vaccine.

A few counts support this clonotype. The chain is built from TRBV7-9 and TRBJ2-5; D is unresolved. The germline CDR1 and CDR2 sequences are SEHNR and FQNEAQ (reference sequence). V was shortened by 2 bases and J by 3 bases, with 7 bases between the two germline ends. The CDR3 covers 13 residues. The CDR3 loop reads CASSLTNEETQYF. CDR3 sequence (DNA): TGTGCCAGCAGCTTAACTAACGAAGAGACCCAGTACTTC.

This clonotype was observed a handful of times. The chain recombines TRBV7-2 with TRBJ2-7, with D tentatively TRBD1 or TRBD2 (5 bases each). Trimming stripped 1 base from V and 4 bases from J, with 11 bases between. CDR3 length: 14 amino acids. CDR1 is SGHTA, CDR2 FQGNSA, per germline. CDR3 coding DNA: TGTGCCAGCAGCTTAGGGGACCGGAGATACGAGCAGTACTTC. Translated, it gives CASSLGDRRYEQYF.

This clonotype was seen a handful of times. V gene TRBV12-3 or TRBV12-4 combines with J gene TRBJ1-6, with D tentatively TRBD1 (6 bases). Between the trimmed V and J ends, which lost 7 bases and 0 bases, there was a span of 16 bases. This CDR3 has 17 amino acids. As DNA, the CDR3 is TGTGCCAGCAAGGTCAGGGGTCTCGGCTCCTATAATTCACCCCTCCACTTT. Its translation: CASKVRGLGSYNSPLHF.

This clonotype has more than one count but fewer than ten. This chain connects TRBV7-2 to TRBJ2-5; 8 bases line up with TRBD1. This CDR3 is 15 amino acids long. The V gene's germline CDR1 is SGHTA and CDR2 FQGNSA. Trimming removed 5 bases from V and 4 bases from J; junction bases left unmatched: 9. CDR3 in DNA: TGTGCCAGCAGCCCACCGAGGACAGGGAGAGAGACCCAGTACTTC. It translates to CASSPPRTGRETQYF.

The rearrangement joins TRBV29-1 to TRBJ1-1, with 7 positions matching TRBD1. Germline CDR1 and CDR2: SQVTM and ANQGSEA. The CDR3 is 12 amino acids. V was pared by 4 bases and J by 8 bases, with 7 bases of the junction left unmatched. The CDR3 nucleotides are TGCAGCGTTGCGACCGACAGGGCCGAAGCTTTCTTT. It specifies CSVATDRAEAFF.

This sequence joins TRBV5-1 and TRBJ2-5; 14 nucleotides agree with TRBD2. Germline V gene data show CDR1 as SGHRS and CDR2 as YFSETQ. The CDR3 covers 16 residues. J gave up 7 bases and V 4 bases, and 9 bases lay outside the gene matches. Here the CDR3 reads CASSVSPGTSGGTQYF. DNA of the CDR3: TGCGCCAGCAGCGTATCTCCCGGGACTAGCGGGGGGACCCAGTACTTC.

The V call is TRBV6-2 or TRBV6-3, the J call TRBJ1-5; 10 bases align to TRBD1. After removal of 4 bases from V and 4 bases from J, the junction contained 7 bases not matched to a gene. CDR1 and CDR2 from the germline V gene are MNHEY and SVGEGT. The CDR3 sequence is 16 residues long. The CDR3 DNA reads as TGTGCCAGCAGTTCAGGGACAGGGGTCTGGAATCAGCCCCAGCATTTT. This codes for CASSSGTGVWNQPQHF.

The chain employs TRBV5-1 and TRBJ2-7, with no clear D. The CDR3 spans 14 residues. The V gene lost 0 bases and the J gene lost 0 bases, with 7 bases spanning the gap. Per the germline V gene, CDR1 is SGHRS and CDR2 is YFSETQ. DNA of the CDR3: TGCGCCAGCAGCTTGGAGGGCCCCTCCTACGAGCAGTACTTC. Encoded protein: CASSLEGPSYEQYF.

This clonotype showed up just a few times. The genes are TRBV20-1 and TRBJ2-7, with D perhaps matching TRBD1 (6 bases). Germline V gives CDR1 DFQATT, CDR2 SNEGSKA (reference sequence). This CDR3 region has 17 residues. Trimming cost V 0 bases and J 6 bases, with 24 bases left between them. The CDR3 sequence: CSARESLVAGARGEQYF. The CDR3 DNA sequence: TGCAGTGCTAGAGAGAGTTTGGTGGCAGGGGCCAGGGGCGAGCAGTACTTC.

This clonotype was found a few times. The J gene is TRBJ1-2, the V gene TRBV20-1, with D perhaps TRBD1 (5 bases). The CDR3 consists of 13 residues. CDR1 and CDR2 (germline): DFQATT, SNEGSKA (reference sequence). V was trimmed by 3 bases and J by 0 bases, leaving 8 bases between them. The CDR3 DNA follows: TGCAGTGCTAGTCAGGGTTCTAACTATGGCTACACCTTC. It codes for CSASQGSNYGYTF.

The chain joins TRBV5-5 to TRBJ1-1, with 7 bases that match TRBD1. Trimming took 1 base from V and 5 from J; bases not matched to a gene: 14. Germline assignment: CDR1 SGHKS and CDR2 YYEKEE (reference sequence). There are 17 residues in the CDR3. The CDR3 DNA reads TGTGCCAGCAGCTTGATGGGGAGGGGGCTAAGGACGACTGAAGCTTTCTTT. Encoded protein: CASSLMGRGLRTTEAFF.

A few counts support this clonotype. V and J are TRBV20-1 and TRBJ1-4; D is possibly TRBD1 (5 bases). Germline V gene lookup returns CDR1 DFQATT and CDR2 SNEGSKA (reference sequence). CDR3 size: 15 residues. V gave up 0 bases and J gave up 6 bases, with 14 bases separating them. The CDR3 reads CSARDDQGWDEKLFF. CDR3 coding DNA: TGCAGTGCTAGAGACGATCAGGGTTGGGATGAAAAACTGTTTTTT.

The gene calls are TRBV7-2 and TRBJ2-7, with 7 bases lining up with TRBD1. With 5 bases clipped from V and 1 base from J, the junction kept 5 bases outside the gene matches. The V gene's germline CDR1 is SGHTA and CDR2 FQGNSA. CDR3 length equals 14 residues. CDR3 amino acids: CASSIPGQSYEQYF. CDR3 bases: TGTGCCAGCAGCATTCCGGGACAGTCCTACGAGCAGTACTTC.

The V and J genes are TRBV12-3 or TRBV12-4 and TRBJ2-3; TRBD1 or TRBD2 may be the D gene (6 bases each). The CDR3 covers 16 residues. V lost 2 bases and J 2 bases, leaving 14 bases between the germline ends. The CDR3 DNA reads as TGTGCCAGCAGTTTAAGGTGGGGGGCCTACACAGATACGCAGTATTTT. Its protein is CASSLRWGAYTDTQYF.

This clonotype was picked up a small number of times. The gene calls are TRBV6-5 and TRBJ2-5; 7 bases are a match to TRBD2. From germline, CDR1 is MNHEY and CDR2 SVGAGI. The length of the CDR3 is 15 residues. The junction had 3 bases not matched to a gene; V was cut back by 0 bases and J by 2 bases. CDR3 DNA sequence: TGTGCCAGCAGTTACTCCGGCGGGGGTCAAGAGACCCAGTACTTC. It encodes CASSYSGGGQETQYF.

This clonotype was counted only a few times. The V call is TRBV24-1, the J call TRBJ1-2; no definite D call. Germline CDR1 is KGHDR and CDR2 is SFDVKD. The germline V and J ends were trimmed by 5 bases and 14 bases, with 20 bases remaining between them. This CDR3 region has 13 residues. In nucleotides, the CDR3 is TGTGCCACCAGTGGCTGGCTGGCTATGGCTAGGACCTTC. This sequence encodes CATSGWLAMARTF.

The gene calls are TRBV5-8 and TRBJ2-7; tentative D call: TRBD2 (6 bases). Trimming removed 4 bases at V and 3 bases at J, with 14 bases between. The germline V gene has CDR1 SGHTS and CDR2 YDEGEE. The CDR3 runs to 14 residues. CDR3 amino acids: CASSVRDSLYEQYV. The CDR3, as DNA: TGTGCCAGCAGCGTCCGGGACTCCCTCTACGAGCAGTACGTC.

There are a few counts of this clonotype. The V gene is TRBV3-1, the J gene TRBJ2-1; the D is unclear. Germline values: CDR1 LGHDT, CDR2 YNNKEL (reference sequence). CDR3 size: 15 residues. Trimming left V 0 bases short and J 2 bases short, with 8 bases between. DNA of the CDR3: TGTGCCAGCAGCCAAGATGCAGGCCCCTACAATGAGCAGTTCTTC. Protein product: CASSQDAGPYNEQFF.

In its sample, this clonotype was seen a few times. The chain carries TRBV6-2 or TRBV6-3 and TRBJ1-1, with no clear D. Germline CDR1 and CDR2: MNHEY and SVGEGT. V was trimmed by 7 bases and J by 7 bases, leaving 25 bases between them. The CDR3 extends over 16 amino acids. In DNA, the CDR3 is TGTGCCAGCACGTCACTGGGCGCCTACACAAAGGGTGAAGCTTTCTTT. Amino acids: CASTSLGAYTKGEAFF.

This rearrangement joins TRBV11-1 to TRBJ2-2; D might be TRBD1 (6 bases). The germline V gene has CDR1 SGHAT and CDR2 FQDESV (reference sequence). V was pared by 5 bases and J by 4 bases, with 17 bases between. The CDR3 length is 16 residues. The CDR3 loop reads CASSQAGQTFTGELFF. DNA for the CDR3: TGTGCCAGCAGCCAAGCCGGACAGACTTTCACCGGGGAGCTGTTTTTT.

This clonotype was seen more than once but under ten times. The V call is TRBV12-3 or TRBV12-4, the J call TRBJ1-1; D might be TRBD1 (6 bases). CDR3 length: 15 residues. The V end was cut by 4 bases, the J end by 1 base, with 13 bases between. For the CDR3, the DNA is TGTGCCAGCAGTTCTCACAGGGTGGGGAACACTGAAGCTTTCTTT. Its protein is CASSSHRVGNTEAFF.

This chain links TRBV28 with TRBJ2-3, with D possibly TRBD2 on 6 matching bases. V was clipped by 4 bases and J by 5 bases, with 19 bases between them. Germline-derived CDR1 and CDR2 are MDHEN and SYDVKM. The CDR3 is 16 residues long. The CDR3, as DNA: TGTGCCAGCAGTTGCCCGCGGGGCCAGAGAGGAGATACGCAGTATTTT. It translates to CASSCPRGQRGDTQYF.

The chain links TRBV6-4 to TRBJ2-2, with D perhaps TRBD2 (6 bases). CDR1 and CDR2 from the germline V gene are MRHNA and SNTAGT. CDR3 length: 14 residues. V lost 6 bases and J lost 5, with 13 bases in between. CDR3: CASSREIWTGELFF. CDR3 nucleotide sequence: TGTGCCAGCAGCCGGGAGATATGGACCGGGGAGCTGTTTTTT.